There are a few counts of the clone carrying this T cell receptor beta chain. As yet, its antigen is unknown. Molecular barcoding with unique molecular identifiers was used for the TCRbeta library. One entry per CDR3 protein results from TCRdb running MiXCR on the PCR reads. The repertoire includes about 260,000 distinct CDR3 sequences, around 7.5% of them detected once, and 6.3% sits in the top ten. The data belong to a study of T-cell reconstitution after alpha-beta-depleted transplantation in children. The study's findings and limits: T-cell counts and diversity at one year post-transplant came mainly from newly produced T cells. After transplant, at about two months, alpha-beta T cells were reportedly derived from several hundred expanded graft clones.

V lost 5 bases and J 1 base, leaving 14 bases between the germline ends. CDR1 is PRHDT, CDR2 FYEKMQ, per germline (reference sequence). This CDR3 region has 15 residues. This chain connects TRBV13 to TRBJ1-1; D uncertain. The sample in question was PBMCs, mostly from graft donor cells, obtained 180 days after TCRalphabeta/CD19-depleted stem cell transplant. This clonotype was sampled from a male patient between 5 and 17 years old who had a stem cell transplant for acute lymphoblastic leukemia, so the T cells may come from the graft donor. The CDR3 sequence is CASSPLDTPNTEAFF. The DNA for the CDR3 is TGTGCCAGCAGCCCCCTCGACACACCGAACACTGAAGCTTTCTTT.